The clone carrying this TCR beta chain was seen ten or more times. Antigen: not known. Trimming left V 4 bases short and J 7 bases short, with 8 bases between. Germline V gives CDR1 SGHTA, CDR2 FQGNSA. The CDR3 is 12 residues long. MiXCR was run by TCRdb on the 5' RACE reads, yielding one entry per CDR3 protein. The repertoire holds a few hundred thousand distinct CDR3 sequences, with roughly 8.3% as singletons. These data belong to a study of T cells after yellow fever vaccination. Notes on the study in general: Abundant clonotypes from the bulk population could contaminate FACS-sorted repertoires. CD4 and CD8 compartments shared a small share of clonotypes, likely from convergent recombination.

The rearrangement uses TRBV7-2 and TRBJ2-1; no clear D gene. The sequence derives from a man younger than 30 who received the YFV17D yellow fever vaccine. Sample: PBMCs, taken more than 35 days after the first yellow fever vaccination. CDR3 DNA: TGTGCCAGCAGCTCTGTTTCGAATGAGCAGTTCTTC. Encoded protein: CASSSVSNEQFF.